Following are 9 T cell receptor beta chains from one sample sequenced in a study of T-cell reconstitution after alpha-beta-depleted transplantation in children. Library preparation (for TCRbeta) was performed with unique molecular identifiers. TCRdb used MiXCR to reprocess the PCR reads, holding one entry per CDR3 protein. The table records about 240,000 distinct CDR3 sequences, about 25% of them present only once. The sample consisted of PBMCs, taken before TCRalphabeta/CD19-depleted stem cell transplant. The receptors stem from a girl aged 2 to 10 with Fanconi anemia, due to receive a stem cell transplant.

This clonotype occurred many times. The V call is TRBV20-1, the J call TRBJ2-4; 7 bases are a match to TRBD2. Germline CDR1 DFQATT, CDR2 SNEGSKA (reference sequence). V was clipped by 0 bases and J by 0 bases; unmatched bases: 14. The length of the CDR3 is 19 residues. CDR3 amino acids: CSARDSGMRGIIAKNIQYF. The CDR3 nucleotides read TGCAGTGCTAGAGATTCAGGCATGCGGGGGATCATAGCCAAAAACATTCAGTACTTC.

Many counts were recorded for this clonotype. This chain connects TRBV10-3 to TRBJ2-5; 7 bases map to TRBD1. This CDR3 comprises 12 residues. CDR1 and CDR2 from the germline V gene are ENHRY and SYGVKD. J lost 5 bases, V lost 9 bases, and 6 bases had no gene match. CDR3 sequence reads: CAIRGGGETQYF. For the CDR3, the DNA is TGTGCCATTCGAGGGGGCGGGGAGACCCAGTACTTC.

This clonotype has just a few counts. The V and J genes are TRBV7-8 and TRBJ2-2, with D maybe TRBD2 (6 bases). Germline-derived CDR1 and CDR2 are SGHVS and FQNEAQ. Trimming took off 5 bases at V and 7 bases at J, with 11 bases between the two ends. The CDR3 has 13 residues. CDR3 loop: CASSNHGSGELFF. The CDR3 DNA reads TGTGCCAGCAGCAACCACGGGAGCGGGGAGCTGTTTTTT.

Ten or more counts support this clonotype. The chain carries TRBV6-5 and TRBJ2-5; D unclear. Trimming cost V 0 bases and J 7 bases, with 9 bases left between them. CDR1 and CDR2 from the germline V gene are MNHEY and SVGAGI. The CDR3 consists of 13 residues. The CDR3 DNA sequence: TGTGCCAGCAGTTACTCGCCCTCGGGGACCCAGTACTTC. Amino acids: CASSYSPSGTQYF.

This clonotype was observed many times. This chain links TRBV7-6 with TRBJ1-4; D is possibly TRBD1 (6 bases). Germline-derived CDR1 and CDR2 are SGHVS and FNYEAQ. The V gene lost 5 bases and the J gene lost 8 bases, with 12 bases spanning the gap. The CDR3 covers 13 residues. In nucleotides, the CDR3 is TGTGCCAGCAGCCAGAACACAGGGGAAAAACTGTTTTTT. It encodes CASSQNTGEKLFF.

The chain is built from TRBV20-1 and TRBJ2-4; 8 bases are a match to TRBD1. CDR1 and CDR2 (germline): DFQATT, SNEGSKA (reference sequence). Trimming at V came to 5 bases and at J to 4 bases, leaving 10 bases not matched to a gene. The CDR3 is 15 amino acids. The CDR3 DNA is TGCAGTGCTCGAGGGACAGGAGGGGATAAAAACATTCAGTACTTC. Protein sequence: CSARGTGGDKNIQYF.

The rearrangement uses TRBV11-2 and TRBJ2-1; D is possibly TRBD2 (5 bases). Per the germline V gene, CDR1 is SGHAT and CDR2 is FQNNGV. The ends were cut back, 5 bases at V and 4 bases at J, with 15 bases in the middle. The CDR3 has 15 amino acids. This chain's CDR3 is CASSPRTQKYNEQFF. CDR3 nucleotides: TGTGCCAGCAGCCCACGGACTCAAAAATACAATGAGCAGTTCTTC.

This chain connects TRBV30 to TRBJ2-7, with 10 bases lining up with TRBD2. Germline loops: CDR1 GTSNPN, CDR2 SVGIG (reference sequence). Trimming cost V 3 bases and J 3 bases; bases outside gene matches: 2. The CDR3 loop spans 13 amino acids. The CDR3 sequence is CAWRAGGLYEQYF. The CDR3 nucleotides read TGTGCCTGGAGAGCGGGGGGGCTCTACGAGCAGTACTTC.

The chain couples TRBV28 to TRBJ2-7; no reliable D call. V was trimmed by 3 bases and J by 1 base, leaving 13 bases between them. The CDR3 is 15 residues long. Germline assignment: CDR1 MDHEN and CDR2 SYDVKM. In DNA, the CDR3 is TGTGCCAGCAGTTTCTATGCGGTTATTTCCTACGAGCAGTACTTC. It codes for CASSFYAVISYEQYF.